This TCR beta chain was observed in a study of blood T cell repertoires in COVID-19. Looking at the study overall: Specimens from acute and convalescent COVID-19 originated in the United States, Italy and Spain.

In the authors' methods: For nucleated cells, counts were estimated from reference gene primer amplification. TCRdb's table, derived via immunoSEQ multiplex PCR, lists solely in-frame clones and lacks some. The V and J calls and clone size come from that table; D and trimming were worked out from the DNA. The sample holds roughly 330,000 clones, around 90% seen once. The germline V gene has CDR1 LGHNA and CDR2 YSLEER. J was trimmed by 0 bases and V by 3 bases; bases with no gene match: 4. The CDR3 is 16 amino acids. The receptor was derived from a man aged 18 to 35 who had recovered from COVID-19. What was sequenced was peripheral blood. This rearrangement joins TRBV4-3 to TRBJ2-1; 8 bases agree with TRBD2. The CDR3 here is CASSQGRGGSYNEQFF. CDR3 nucleotides: TGCGCCAGCAGCCAGGGACGGGGGGGCTCCTACAATGAGCAGTTCTTC.